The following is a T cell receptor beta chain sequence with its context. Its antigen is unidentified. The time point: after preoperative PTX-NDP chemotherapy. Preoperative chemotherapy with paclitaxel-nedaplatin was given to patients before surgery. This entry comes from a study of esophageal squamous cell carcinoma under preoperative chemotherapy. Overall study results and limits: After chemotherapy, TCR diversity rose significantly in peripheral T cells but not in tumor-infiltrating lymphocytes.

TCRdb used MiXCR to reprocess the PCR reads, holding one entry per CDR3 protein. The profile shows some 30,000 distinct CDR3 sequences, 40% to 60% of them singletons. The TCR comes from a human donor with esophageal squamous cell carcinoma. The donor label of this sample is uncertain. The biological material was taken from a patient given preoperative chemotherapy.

DNA of the CDR3: TGTGCCAGCAGCTTAGCTGCGGGGGCTAATGAGCAGTACTTC. It encodes CASSLAAGANEQYF. The chain couples TRBV7-2 to TRBJ2-1; the D gene is possibly TRBD2 (7 bases). The J call may be incorrect, as the DNA end agrees better with TRBJ2-7. The CDR3 extends over 14 amino acids. CDR1 SGHTA and CDR2 FQGNSA come from the germline V gene.